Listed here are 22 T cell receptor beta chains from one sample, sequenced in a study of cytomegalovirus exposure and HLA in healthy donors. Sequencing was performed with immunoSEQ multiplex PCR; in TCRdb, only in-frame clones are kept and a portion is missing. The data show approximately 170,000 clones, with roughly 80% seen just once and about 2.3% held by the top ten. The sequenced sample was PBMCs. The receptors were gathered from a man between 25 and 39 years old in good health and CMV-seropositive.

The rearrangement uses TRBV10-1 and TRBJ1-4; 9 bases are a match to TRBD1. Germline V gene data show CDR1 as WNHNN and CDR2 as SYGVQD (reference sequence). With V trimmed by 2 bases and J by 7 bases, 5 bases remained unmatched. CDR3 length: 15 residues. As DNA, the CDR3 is TGCGCCAGCAGTGAGGGGACAGGGAGGGGTGAAAAACTGTTTTTT. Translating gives CASSEGTGRGEKLFF.

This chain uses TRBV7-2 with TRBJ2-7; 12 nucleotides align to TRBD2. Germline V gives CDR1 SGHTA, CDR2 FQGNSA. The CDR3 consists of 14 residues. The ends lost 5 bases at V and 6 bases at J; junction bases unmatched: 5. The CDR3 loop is CASSPRTSGAEQYF. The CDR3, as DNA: TGTGCCAGCAGCCCCAGGACTAGCGGGGCCGAGCAGTACTTC.

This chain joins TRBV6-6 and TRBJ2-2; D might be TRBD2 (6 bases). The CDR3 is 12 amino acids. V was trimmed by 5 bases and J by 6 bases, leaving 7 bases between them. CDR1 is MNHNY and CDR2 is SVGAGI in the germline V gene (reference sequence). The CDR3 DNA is TGTGCCAGCAGTCCGGGGGCCGGGGAGCTGTTTTTT. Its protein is CASSPGAGELFF.

In nucleotides, the CDR3 is TGTGCCAGCAGCCCGACAGGGACGTCCAATCAGCCCCAGCATTTT. Its protein product is CASSPTGTSNQPQHF. The chain combines TRBV7-8 with TRBJ1-5, with 7 bases lining up with TRBD1. Germline CDR1 SGHVS, CDR2 FQNEAQ. V gave up 5 bases and J gave up 3 bases; unmatched junction bases: 7. CDR3 length: 15 residues.

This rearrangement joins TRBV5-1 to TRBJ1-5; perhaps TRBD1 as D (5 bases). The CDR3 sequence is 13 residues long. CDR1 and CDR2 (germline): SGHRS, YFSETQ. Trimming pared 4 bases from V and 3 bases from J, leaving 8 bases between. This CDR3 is CASSDSYNQPQHF. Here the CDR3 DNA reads TGCGCCAGCAGCGACAGTTACAATCAGCCCCAGCATTTT. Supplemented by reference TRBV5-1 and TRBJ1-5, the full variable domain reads KAGVTQTPRYLIKTRGQQVTLSCSPISGHRSVSWYQQTPGQGLQFLFEYFSETQRNKGNFPGRFSGRQFSNSRSEMNVSTLELGDSALYLCASSDSYNQPQHFGDGTRLSIL.

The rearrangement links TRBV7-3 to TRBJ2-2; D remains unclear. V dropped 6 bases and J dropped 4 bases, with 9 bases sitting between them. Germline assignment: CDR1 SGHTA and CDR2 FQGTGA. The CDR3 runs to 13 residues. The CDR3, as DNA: TGTGCCAGCAGTCGAGGTGGCACCGGGGAGCTGTTTTTT. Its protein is CASSRGGTGELFF.

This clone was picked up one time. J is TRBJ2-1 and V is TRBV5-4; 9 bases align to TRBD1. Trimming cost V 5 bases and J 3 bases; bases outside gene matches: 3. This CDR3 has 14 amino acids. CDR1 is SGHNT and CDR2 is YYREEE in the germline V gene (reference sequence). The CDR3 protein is CASSRDRDYNEQFF. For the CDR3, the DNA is TGTGCCAGCAGTAGGGACAGGGACTACAATGAGCAGTTCTTC. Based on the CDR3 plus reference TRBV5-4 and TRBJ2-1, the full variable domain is ETGVTQSPTHLIKTRGQQVTLRCSSQSGHNTVSWYQQALGQGPQFIFQYYREEENGRGNFPPRFSGLQFPNYSSELNVNALELDDSALYLCASSRDRDYNEQFFGPGTRLTVL.

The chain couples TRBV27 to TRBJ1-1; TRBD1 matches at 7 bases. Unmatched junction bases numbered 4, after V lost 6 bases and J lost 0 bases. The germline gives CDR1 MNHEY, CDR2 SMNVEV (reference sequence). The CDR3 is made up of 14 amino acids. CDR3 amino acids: CASSRQGLNTEAFF. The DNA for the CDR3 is TGTGCCAGCAGCCGACAGGGACTGAACACTGAAGCTTTCTTT.

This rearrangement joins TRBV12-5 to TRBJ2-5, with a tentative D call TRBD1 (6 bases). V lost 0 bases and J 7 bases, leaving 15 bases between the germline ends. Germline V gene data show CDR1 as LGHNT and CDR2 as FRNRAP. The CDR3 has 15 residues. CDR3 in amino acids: CASGLVMGAIGTQYF. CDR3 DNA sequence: TGTGCTAGTGGTTTGGTAATGGGGGCGATCGGGACCCAGTACTTC.

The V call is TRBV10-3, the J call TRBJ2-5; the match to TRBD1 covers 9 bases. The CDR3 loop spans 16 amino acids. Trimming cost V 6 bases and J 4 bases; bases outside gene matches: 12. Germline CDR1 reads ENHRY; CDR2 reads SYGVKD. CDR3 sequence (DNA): TGTGCCATCAGACGAACGGAGGACAGGGGCGGAGAGACCCAGTACTTC. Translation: CAIRRTEDRGGETQYF.

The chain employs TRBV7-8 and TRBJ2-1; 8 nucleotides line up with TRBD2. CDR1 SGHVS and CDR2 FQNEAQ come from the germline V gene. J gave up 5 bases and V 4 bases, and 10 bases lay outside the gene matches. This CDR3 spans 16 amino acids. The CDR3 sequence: CASSYLRVGGDNEQFF. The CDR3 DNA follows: TGTGCCAGCAGCTATCTCAGGGTCGGGGGGGACAATGAGCAGTTCTTC.

CDR3 amino acids: CASMSFMAFF. Here the CDR3 DNA reads TGCGCCAGCATGAGCTTTATGGCTTTCTTT. The chain has TRBV10-2 and TRBJ1-1; no firm D call. CDR3 length equals 10 residues. V shed 7 bases and J shed 11 bases, with 11 bases lying between them. CDR1 is WSHSY and CDR2 is SAAADI in the germline V gene.

The CDR3 nucleotides read TGTGCCAGCAGCTTGGTGGGCAGGGGGCTCAACTATGGCTACACCTTC. Residues: CASSLVGRGLNYGYTF. V and J are TRBV5-4 and TRBJ1-2; 8 positions agree with TRBD1. Germline V lookup: CDR1 SGHNT, CDR2 YYREEE (reference sequence). The CDR3 runs 16 residues. Trimming took 0 bases from V and 2 from J; bases not matched to a gene: 6.

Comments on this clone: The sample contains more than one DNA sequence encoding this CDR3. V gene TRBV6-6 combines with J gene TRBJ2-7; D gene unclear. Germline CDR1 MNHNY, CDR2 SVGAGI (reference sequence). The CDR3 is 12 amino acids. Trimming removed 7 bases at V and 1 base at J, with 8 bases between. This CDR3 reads CASTHSSYEQYF. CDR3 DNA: TGTGCCAGCACGCACAGTTCCTACGAGCAGTACTTC.

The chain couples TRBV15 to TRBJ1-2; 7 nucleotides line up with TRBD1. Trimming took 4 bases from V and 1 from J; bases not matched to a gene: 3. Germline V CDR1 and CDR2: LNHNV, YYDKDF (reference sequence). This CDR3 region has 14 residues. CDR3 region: CATSTRQGNYGYTF. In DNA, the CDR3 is TGTGCCACCAGCACACGACAGGGTAACTATGGCTACACCTTC.

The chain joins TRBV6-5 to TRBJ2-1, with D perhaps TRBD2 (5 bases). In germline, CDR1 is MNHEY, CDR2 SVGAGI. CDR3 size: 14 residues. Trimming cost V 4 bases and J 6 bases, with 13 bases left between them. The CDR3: CASSSTWTSNEQFF. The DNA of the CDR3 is TGTGCCAGCAGTTCAACTTGGACTTCCAATGAGCAGTTCTTC.

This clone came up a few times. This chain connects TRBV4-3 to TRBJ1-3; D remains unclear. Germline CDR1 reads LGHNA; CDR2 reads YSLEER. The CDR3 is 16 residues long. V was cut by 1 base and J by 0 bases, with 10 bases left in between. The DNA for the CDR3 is TGCGCCAGCAGCCAAGGTCTGGGAGCCTCTGGAAACACCATATATTTT. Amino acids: CASSQGLGASGNTIYF.

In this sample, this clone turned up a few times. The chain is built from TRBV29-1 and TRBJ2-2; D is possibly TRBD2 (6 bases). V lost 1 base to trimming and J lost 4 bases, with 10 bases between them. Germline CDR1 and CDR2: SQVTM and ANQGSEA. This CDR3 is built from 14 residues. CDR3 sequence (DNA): TGCAGCGTTGAAGGGGCGGGAAGCACCGGGGAGCTGTTTTTT. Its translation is CSVEGAGSTGELFF.

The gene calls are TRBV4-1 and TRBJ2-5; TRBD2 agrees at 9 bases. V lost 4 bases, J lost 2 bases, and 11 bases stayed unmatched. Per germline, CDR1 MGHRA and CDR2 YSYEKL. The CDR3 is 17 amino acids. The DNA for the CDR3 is TGCGCCAGCAGCCCCCGGAGGAGCGGGGGGACTCAAGAGACCCAGTACTTC. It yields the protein CASSPRRSGGTQETQYF.

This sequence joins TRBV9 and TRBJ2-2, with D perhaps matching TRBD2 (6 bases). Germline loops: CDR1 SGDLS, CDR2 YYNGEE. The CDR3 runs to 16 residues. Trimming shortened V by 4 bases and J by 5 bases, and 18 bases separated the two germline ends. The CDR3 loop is CASSLSGREVTGELFF. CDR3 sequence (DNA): TGTGCCAGCAGCCTCAGCGGCAGGGAGGTTACCGGGGAGCTGTTTTTT.

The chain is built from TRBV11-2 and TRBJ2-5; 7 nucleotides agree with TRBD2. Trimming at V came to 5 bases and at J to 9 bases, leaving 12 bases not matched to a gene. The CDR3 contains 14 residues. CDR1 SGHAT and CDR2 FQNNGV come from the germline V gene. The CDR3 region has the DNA TGTGCCAGCAGCCCAGCGGGACCCCGGAGGGCCCAGTACTTC. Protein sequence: CASSPAGPRRAQYF. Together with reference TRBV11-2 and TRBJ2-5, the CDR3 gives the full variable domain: EAGVAQSPRYKIIEKRQSVAFWCNPISGHATLYWYQQILGQGPKLLIQFQNNGVVDDSQLPKDRFSAERLKGVDSTLKIQPAKLEDSAVYLCASSPAGPRRAQYFGPGTRLLVL.

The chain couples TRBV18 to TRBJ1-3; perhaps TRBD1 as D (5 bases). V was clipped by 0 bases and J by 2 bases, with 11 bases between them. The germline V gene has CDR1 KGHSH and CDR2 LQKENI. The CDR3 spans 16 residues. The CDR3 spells CASSPPSGLPGNTIYF. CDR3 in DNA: TGTGCCAGCTCACCACCGTCAGGGCTTCCTGGAAACACCATATATTTT.